Listed below are T cell receptor beta chains from one sample, sequenced in a study of T cell responses to AZD1222 COVID-19 vaccine. The table came from immunoSEQ multiplex PCR; TCRdb's copy has only in-frame clones and leaves some out. The profile shows under 150,000 clones, 92% of them singletons. The material was peripheral blood, obtained on day 0 of AZD1222 vaccination. These receptors were obtained from an adult in good health. The CDR3 runs from the conserved cysteine through the conserved F or W. The D gene is left open where the match is weak. A row's size may be missing; if present it is once, few, many or a size class.

D gene	clone size	V gene	J gene	CDR3 DNA	CDR3 protein
NA	NA	TRBV24-1	TRBJ2-3	TGTGCCACCAGTGATCACAGGGAATCAGATACGCAGTATTTT	CATSDHRESDTQYF
NA	NA	TRBV28	TRBJ1-5	TGTGCCAGCAGTTTAACAACGGCTAGCAATCAGCCCCAGCATTTT	CASSLTTASNQPQHF
TRBD1	NA	TRBV5-6	TRBJ1-1	TGTGCCAGCAGCTCAACAGGGGGCACTGAAGCTTTCTTT	CASSSTGGTEAFF
NA	NA	TRBV6-5	TRBJ2-7	TGTGCCAGCAGTTTTGATCCATTCTACGAGCAGTACTTC	CASSFDPFYEQYF
NA	NA	TRBV2	TRBJ1-5	TGTGCCAGCAGTGAAGCGGAAGGCAGCGCGCCTGGTCAGCCCCAGCATTTT	CASSEAEGSAPGQPQHF
NA	once	TRBV15	TRBJ2-7	TGTGCCACCAGTCCCAGAGAGCGGCTCGAGCAGTACTTC	CATSPRERLEQYF
NA	NA	TRBV28	TRBJ1-1	TGTGCCAGCAGTTTAGGGGGGGTGATGAACACTGAAGCTTTCTTT	CASSLGGVMNTEAFF
TRBD2	NA	TRBV20-1	TRBJ2-3	TGCAGTGCTAGTCCTCTAGCGGGAGGAGGAGATACGCAGTATTTT	CSASPLAGGGDTQYF
NA	NA	TRBV29-1	TRBJ1-1	TGCAGCGTTGTGCCGGGGCAGGGGACTGAAGCTTTCTTT	CSVVPGQGTEAFF
NA	NA	TRBV12-3/TRBV12-4	TRBJ1-2	NA	CASTMTANYGCTF
NA	NA	TRBV9	TRBJ2-7	TGTGCCAGCAGCGTAGGAGGGACGACGAGCTCCTACGAGCAGTACTTC	CASSVGGTTSSYEQYF
TRBD1	NA	TRBV28	TRBJ2-7	TGTGCCAGCAGTTTATTCAGGGGGCTTTCCTACGAGCAGTACTTC	CASSLFRGLSYEQYF
TRBD1	NA	TRBV2	TRBJ1-5	TGTGCCACTTCGACAGGGCCTAGCAATCAGCCCCAGCATTTT	CATSTGPSNQPQHF
NA	NA	TRBV20-1	TRBJ2-7	TGCAGTGCTTGGGGGGCCTACGAGCAGTACTTC	CSAWGAYEQYF
NA	NA	TRBV29-1	TRBJ1-2	TGCAGCGTTGTTGTGGAGAACTATGGCTACACCTTC	CSVVVENYGYTF
TRBD2	NA	TRBV7-2	TRBJ2-1	TGTGCCAGCAGTCCTAGAGCGGGGGAGTACAATGAGCAGTTCTTC	CASSPRAGEYNEQFF
NA	NA	TRBV5-1	TRBJ1-1	TGCGCCAGCAGTCCGCCAGGAAAGAACACTGAAGCTTTCTTT	CASSPPGKNTEAFF
NA	NA	TRBV3-1/TRBV3-2	TRBJ2-3	TGTGCCAGCAGCCAAGATGGGATTAGGGCGTCCACAGATACGCAGTATTTT	CASSQDGIRASTDTQYF
TRBD2	NA	TRBV25-1	TRBJ2-2	TGTGCCAGCAGTGGGACTAGCGAGAACACCGGGGAGCTGTTTTTT	CASSGTSENTGELFF
TRBD2	NA	TRBV7-6	TRBJ2-3	TGTGCCAGCAGCTTAGGACTAGCGGGAGATACGCAGTATTTT	CASSLGLAGDTQYF
NA	NA	TRBV25-1	TRBJ2-2	TGTGCCAGCAGAACTCAGGGTGGCTTGACCGGGGAGCTGTTTTTT	CASRTQGGLTGELFF
TRBD2	NA	TRBV27	TRBJ2-7	TGTGCCAGCTCCGTGACCGGGACTAGTTCGGACGAGCAGTACTTC	CASSVTGTSSDEQYF
NA	NA	TRBV10-2	TRBJ2-7	TGCGCCAGCAGGGGCGGCCAGACTTCCTACGAGCAGTACTTC	CASRGGQTSYEQYF
TRBD1	NA	TRBV2	TRBJ1-2	TGTGCCAGTCGGACAGGGGGCGGAGGCTACACCTTC	CASRTGGGGYTF
NA	NA	TRBV19	TRBJ1-4	TGTGCCAGTAGTCTGCCAAATGAAAAACTGTTTTTT	CASSLPNEKLFF
TRBD1	NA	TRBV5-5	TRBJ1-3	TGTGCCAGCAGCACGGGACAGGGGGCCTCCTCTGGAAACACCATATATTTT	CASSTGQGASSGNTIYF
TRBD1	NA	TRBV5-1	TRBJ2-7	TGCGCCAGCAGCTTGGCCGGAAGGACCGTCCCCGACAGGGGAGACTACGAGCAGTACTTC	CASSLAGRTVPDRGDYEQYF
NA	NA	TRBV23-1	TRBJ2-7	TGCGCCAGCAGTCATCGTCCGGATATCCTCCCCTACGAGCAGTACTTC	CASSHRPDILPYEQYF
NA	NA	TRBV28	TRBJ2-7	TGTGCCAGCAAGGTTGACAGCACCTACGAGCAGTACTTC	CASKVDSTYEQYF
TRBD1	NA	TRBV7-8	TRBJ1-2	TGTGCCAGCAGCGTTAAACAGGGGGCAGAAGGCTACACCTTC	CASSVKQGAEGYTF
NA	NA	TRBV11-2	TRBJ2-7	TGTGCCAGCAGCTTACCGGGGAGAGGCTCCGAGCAGTACTTC	CASSLPGRGSEQYF
NA	NA	TRBV2	TRBJ1-5	TGTGCCAGCGGGCAGGGACACTCTAATCAGCCCCAGCATTTT	CASGQGHSNQPQHF
TRBD1	NA	TRBV6-5	TRBJ1-5	TGTGCCAGCTTTTCGGGCAGGGGGCATTCTCAGCCCCAGCATTTT	CASFSGRGHSQPQHF
NA	NA	TRBV12-3/TRBV12-4	TRBJ1-2	TGTGCCAGCACCCGAGGGGGAAACTATGGCTACACCTTC	CASTRGGNYGYTF
NA	NA	TRBV6-2/TRBV6-3	TRBJ1-1	TGTGCCAGCAGTTATTTAAATTCGGGCGGGCTCACTGAAGCTTTCTTT	CASSYLNSGGLTEAFF
NA	NA	TRBV7-2	TRBJ2-1	TGTGCCAGCAGCGGCCGTGGAGACTACAATGAGCAGTTCTTC	CASSGRGDYNEQFF
NA	NA	TRBV12-3/TRBV12-4	TRBJ2-7	TGTGCCAGCAGTTTGGGGCGGTACTACGAGCAGTACTTC	CASSLGRYYEQYF